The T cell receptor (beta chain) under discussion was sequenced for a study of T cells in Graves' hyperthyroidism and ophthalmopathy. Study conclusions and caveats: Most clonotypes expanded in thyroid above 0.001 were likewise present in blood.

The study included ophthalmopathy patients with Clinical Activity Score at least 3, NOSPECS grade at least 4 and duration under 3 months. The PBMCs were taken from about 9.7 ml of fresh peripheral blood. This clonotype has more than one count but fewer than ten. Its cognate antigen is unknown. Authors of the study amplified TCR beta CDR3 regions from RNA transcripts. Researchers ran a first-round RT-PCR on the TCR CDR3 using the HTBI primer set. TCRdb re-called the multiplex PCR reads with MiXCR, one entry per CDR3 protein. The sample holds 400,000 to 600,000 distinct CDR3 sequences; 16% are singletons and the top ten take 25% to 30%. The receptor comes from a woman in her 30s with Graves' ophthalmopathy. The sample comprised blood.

The CDR3 DNA reads as TGTGCCAGCAGCTTGTCCCGTCATGAGGATACGCAGTATTTT. Its translation is CASSLSRHEDTQYF. V and J are TRBV5-6 and TRBJ2-3, with D hard to call. This CDR3 spans 14 amino acids. The V gene's germline CDR1 is SGHDT and CDR2 YYEEEE. Trimming removed 1 base at V and 6 bases at J, with 12 bases between.